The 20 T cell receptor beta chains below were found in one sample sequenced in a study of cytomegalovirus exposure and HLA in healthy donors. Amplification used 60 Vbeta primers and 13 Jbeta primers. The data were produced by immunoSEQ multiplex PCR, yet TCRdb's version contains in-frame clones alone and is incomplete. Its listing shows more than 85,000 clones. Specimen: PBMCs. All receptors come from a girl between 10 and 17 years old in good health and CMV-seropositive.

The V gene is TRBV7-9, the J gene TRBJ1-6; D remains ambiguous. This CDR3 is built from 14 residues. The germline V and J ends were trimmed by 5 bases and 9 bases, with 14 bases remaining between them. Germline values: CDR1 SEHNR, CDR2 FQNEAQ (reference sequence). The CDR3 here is CASSLGGVGSPLHF. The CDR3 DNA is TGTGCCAGCAGCCTCGGAGGTGTGGGTTCACCCCTCCACTTT.

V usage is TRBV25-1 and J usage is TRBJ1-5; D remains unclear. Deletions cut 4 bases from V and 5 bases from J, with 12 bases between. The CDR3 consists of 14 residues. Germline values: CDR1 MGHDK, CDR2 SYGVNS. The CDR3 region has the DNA TGTGCCAGCAGTGGAGAGTGGTCGCATCAGCCCCAGCATTTT. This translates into CASSGEWSHQPQHF.

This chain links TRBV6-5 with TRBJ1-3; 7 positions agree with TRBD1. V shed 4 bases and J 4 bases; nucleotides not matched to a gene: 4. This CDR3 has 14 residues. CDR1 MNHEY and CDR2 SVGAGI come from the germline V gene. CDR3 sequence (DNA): TGTGCCAGCAGTTCCACAGGGGTAGGAAACACCATATATTTT. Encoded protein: CASSSTGVGNTIYF.

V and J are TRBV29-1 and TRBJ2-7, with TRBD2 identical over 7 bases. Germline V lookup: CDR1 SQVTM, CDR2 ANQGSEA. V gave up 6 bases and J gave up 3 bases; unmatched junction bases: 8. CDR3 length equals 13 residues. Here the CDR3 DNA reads TGCAGCGTGAGGGCGGGGGAGAGCTACGAGCAGTACTTC. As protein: CSVRAGESYEQYF.

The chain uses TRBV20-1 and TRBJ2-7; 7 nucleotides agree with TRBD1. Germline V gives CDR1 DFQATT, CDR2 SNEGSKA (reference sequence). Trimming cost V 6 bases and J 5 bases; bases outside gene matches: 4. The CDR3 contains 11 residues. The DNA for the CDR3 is TGCAGTGCAGCCCAGGGGGACGAGCAGTACGTC. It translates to CSAAQGDEQYV.

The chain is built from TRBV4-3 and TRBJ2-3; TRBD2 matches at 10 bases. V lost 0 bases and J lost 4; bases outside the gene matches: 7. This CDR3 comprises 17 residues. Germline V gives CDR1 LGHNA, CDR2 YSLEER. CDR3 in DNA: TGCGCCAGCAGCCAAGATCGGACTAGCGGCGCCGCAGATACGCAGTATTTT. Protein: CASSQDRTSGAADTQYF.

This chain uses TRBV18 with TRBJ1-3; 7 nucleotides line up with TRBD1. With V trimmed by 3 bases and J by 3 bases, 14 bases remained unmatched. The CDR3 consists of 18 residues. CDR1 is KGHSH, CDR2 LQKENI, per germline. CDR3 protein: CASSPYPATGDHGNTIYF. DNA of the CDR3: TGTGCCAGCTCACCCTACCCGGCAACAGGGGACCATGGAAACACCATATATTTT.

The CDR3 DNA reads TGTGCCAGCAGTAACCGACAGGGGTCCTACGAGCAGTACGTC. It translates to CASSNRQGSYEQYV. V and J are TRBV6-5 and TRBJ2-7; 8 nucleotides align to TRBD1. The CDR3 spans 14 residues. Germline loops: CDR1 MNHEY, CDR2 SVGAGI. Losses at the gene ends were 5 bases for V and 1 base for J; bases not matched to a gene: 4.

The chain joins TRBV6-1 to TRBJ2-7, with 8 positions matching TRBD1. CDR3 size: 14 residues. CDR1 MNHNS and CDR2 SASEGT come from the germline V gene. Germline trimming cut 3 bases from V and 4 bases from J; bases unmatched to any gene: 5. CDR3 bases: TGTGCCAGCAGTGACGGGACAGGTGGTTACGAGCAGTACTTC. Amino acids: CASSDGTGGYEQYF.

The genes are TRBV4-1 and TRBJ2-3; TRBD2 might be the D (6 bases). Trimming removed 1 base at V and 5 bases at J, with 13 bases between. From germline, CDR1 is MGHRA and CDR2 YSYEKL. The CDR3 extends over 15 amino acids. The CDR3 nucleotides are TGCGCCAGCAGCCAAGTCTTCGGGGGACGAGATACGCAGTATTTT. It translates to CASSQVFGGRDTQYF.

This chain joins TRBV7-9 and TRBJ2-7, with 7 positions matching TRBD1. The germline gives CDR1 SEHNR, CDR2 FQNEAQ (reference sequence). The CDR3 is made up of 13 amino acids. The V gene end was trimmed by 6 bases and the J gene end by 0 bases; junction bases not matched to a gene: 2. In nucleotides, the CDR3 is TGTGCCAGCAGACAGGGGCACTCCTACGAGCAGTACGTC. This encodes CASRQGHSYEQYV.

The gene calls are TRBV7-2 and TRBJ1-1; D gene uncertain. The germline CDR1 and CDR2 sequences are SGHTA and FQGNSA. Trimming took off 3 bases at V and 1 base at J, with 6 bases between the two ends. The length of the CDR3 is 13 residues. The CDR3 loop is CASSLGRNTEAFF. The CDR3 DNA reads TGTGCCAGCAGCTTGGGGAGGAACACTGAAGCTTTCTTT.

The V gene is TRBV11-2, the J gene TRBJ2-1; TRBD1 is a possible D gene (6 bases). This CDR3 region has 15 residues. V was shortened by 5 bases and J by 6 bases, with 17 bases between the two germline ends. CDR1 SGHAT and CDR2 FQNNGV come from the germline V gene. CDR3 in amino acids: CASSPMKLGGNEQFF. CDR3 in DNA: TGTGCCAGCAGCCCGATGAAACTAGGGGGCAATGAGCAGTTCTTC.

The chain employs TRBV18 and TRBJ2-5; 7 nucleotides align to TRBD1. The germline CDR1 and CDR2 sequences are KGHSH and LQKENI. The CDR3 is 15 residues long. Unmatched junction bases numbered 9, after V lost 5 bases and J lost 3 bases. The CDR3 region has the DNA TGTGCCAGCTCATCCCTCCAAGGGACAGAAGAGACCCAGTACTTC. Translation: CASSSLQGTEETQYF.

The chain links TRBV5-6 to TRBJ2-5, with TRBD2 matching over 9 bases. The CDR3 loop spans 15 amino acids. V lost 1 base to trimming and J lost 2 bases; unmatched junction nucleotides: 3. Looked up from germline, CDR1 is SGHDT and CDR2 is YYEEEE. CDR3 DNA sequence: TGTGCCAGCAGCTTGATGAGCGGGGGGCAAGAGACCCAGTACTTC. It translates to CASSLMSGGQETQYF.

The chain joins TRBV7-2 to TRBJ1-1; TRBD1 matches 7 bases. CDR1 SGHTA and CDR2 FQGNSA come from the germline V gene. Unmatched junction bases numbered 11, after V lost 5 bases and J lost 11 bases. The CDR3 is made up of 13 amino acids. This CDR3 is CASSAGQDAGAFF. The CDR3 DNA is TGTGCCAGCAGCGCAGGACAGGACGCTGGGGCTTTCTTT.

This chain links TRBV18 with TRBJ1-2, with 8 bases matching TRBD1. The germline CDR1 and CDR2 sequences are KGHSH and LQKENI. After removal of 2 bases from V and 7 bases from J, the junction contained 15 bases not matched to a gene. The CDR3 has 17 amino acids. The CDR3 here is CASSPEEDRVWGSGYTF. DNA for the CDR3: TGTGCCAGCTCACCAGAGGAGGACAGGGTTTGGGGTAGTGGCTACACCTTC.

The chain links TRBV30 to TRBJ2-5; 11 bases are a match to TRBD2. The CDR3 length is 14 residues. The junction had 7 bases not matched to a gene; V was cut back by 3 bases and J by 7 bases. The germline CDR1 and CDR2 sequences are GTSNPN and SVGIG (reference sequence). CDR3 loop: CAWSPDLAGGTQYF. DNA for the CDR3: TGTGCCTGGAGCCCCGATCTAGCGGGGGGGACCCAGTACTTC.

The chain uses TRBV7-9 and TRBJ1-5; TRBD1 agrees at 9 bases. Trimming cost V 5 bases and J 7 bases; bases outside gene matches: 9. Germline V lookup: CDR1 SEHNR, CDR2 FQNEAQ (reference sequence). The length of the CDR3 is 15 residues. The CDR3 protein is CASSPPGQGLQPQHF. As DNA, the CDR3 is TGTGCCAGCAGCCCACCGGGACAGGGATTGCAGCCCCAGCATTTT.

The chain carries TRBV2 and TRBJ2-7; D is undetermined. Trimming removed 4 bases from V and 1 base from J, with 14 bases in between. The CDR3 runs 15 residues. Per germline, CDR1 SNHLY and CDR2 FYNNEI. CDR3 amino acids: CASSVRGHLSYEQYF. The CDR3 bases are TGTGCCAGCAGTGTCCGCGGCCATCTTTCCTACGAGCAGTACTTC.